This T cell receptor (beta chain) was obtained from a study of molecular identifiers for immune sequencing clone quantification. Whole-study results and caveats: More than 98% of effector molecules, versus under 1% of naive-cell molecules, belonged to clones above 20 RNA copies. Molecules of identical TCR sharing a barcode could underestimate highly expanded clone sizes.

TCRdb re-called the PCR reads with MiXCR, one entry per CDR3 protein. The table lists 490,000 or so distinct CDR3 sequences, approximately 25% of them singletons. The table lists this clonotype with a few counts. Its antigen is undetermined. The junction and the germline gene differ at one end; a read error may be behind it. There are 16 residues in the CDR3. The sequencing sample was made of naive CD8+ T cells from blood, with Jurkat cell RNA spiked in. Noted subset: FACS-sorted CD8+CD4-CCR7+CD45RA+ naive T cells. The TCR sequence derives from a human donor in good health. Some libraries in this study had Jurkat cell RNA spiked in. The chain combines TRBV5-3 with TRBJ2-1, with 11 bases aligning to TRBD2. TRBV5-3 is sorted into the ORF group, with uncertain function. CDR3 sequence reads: CASSSLLAGEANEQFF. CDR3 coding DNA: TGTGCCAGCAGCTCCTTACTAGCGGGAGAAGCGAATGAGCAGTTCTTC.